Sequencing of this T cell receptor beta chain was carried out in a study of low-dose radiotherapy and immunotherapy resistance in tumors. The wider study: Each fraction for Cohort 1 was 0.5 Gy, given every 2 weeks, and the total came to 6.5 Gy. One day prior to radiation and immunotherapy, intravenous cyclophosphamide at 200 mg/m2 was given, repeated every two weeks.

Covering alpha and beta chains, TRAV- and TRBV-specific primers were used for the first-strand cDNA. PCR amplification of the TCRs was performed with Phusion for 20 PCR cycles, and it relied on a constant-region primer together with a V-primer adapter. Each CDR3 protein gets one entry after TCRdb re-called the reads with MiXCR. The data show 9,500 to 15,000 distinct CDR3 sequences, around four fifths seen once. The clonotype was recovered from a human donor with advanced metastatic prostate, ovarian, gallbladder or colorectal cancer (not recorded which). This table probably holds off-target reads from a library built for another chain.

The CDR3 DNA reads as TGTGCCAGCAGCTTTGAGGGTGAGCAGTTCTTC. Protein product: CASSFEGEQFF. V and J are TRBV5-4 and TRBJ2-1, with D tentatively TRBD2 (5 bases). Trimming shortened V by 2 bases and J by 9 bases, and 6 bases separated the two germline ends. This CDR3 is 11 amino acids long. The germline V gene has CDR1 SGHNT and CDR2 YYREEE (reference sequence). Combining the CDR3 with reference TRBV5-4 and TRBJ2-1 gives the whole variable domain ETGVTQSPTHLIKTRGQQVTLRCSSQSGHNTVSWYQQALGQGPQFIFQYYREEENGRGNFPPRFSGLQFPNYSSELNVNALELDDSALYLCASSFEGEQFFGPGTRLTVL.